These T cell receptor beta chains were read from a single sample in a study of shared clonotypes between healthy human individuals. Profiling relied on immunoSEQ multiplex PCR, and the TCRdb table lists in-frame clones only, not all of them. Among some 360,000 clones listed, 73% were seen once. Source material: memory CD4+ T cells sorted from blood. The receptors shown here come from a young man in good health. CDR3s include the opening cysteine and the closing phenylalanine or tryptophan. A D gene is named only where the DNA matches it firmly. Clone size is not always given. Where it is, it says once, few, many or a class for expanded clones.

d_call: -; clone_size: -; v_call: TRBV7-2; j_call: TRBJ1-1; cdr3_length: 14; cdr3_aa: CASSPGTFNTEAFF; cdr3_nt: TGTGCCAGCAGCCCAGGGACATTTAACACTGAAGCTTTCTTT
d_call: -; clone_size: few; v_call: TRBV10-3; j_call: TRBJ1-4; cdr3_length: 13; cdr3_aa: CAVKQGMGEKLFF; cdr3_nt: TGTGCCGTAAAACAGGGTATGGGGGAAAAACTGTTTTTT
d_call: -; clone_size: -; v_call: TRBV15; j_call: TRBJ2-3; cdr3_length: 13; cdr3_aa: CATGIDSTDTQYF; cdr3_nt: TGTGCCACCGGAATTGACAGCACAGATACGCAGTATTTT
d_call: -; clone_size: -; v_call: TRBV6-1; j_call: TRBJ2-7; cdr3_length: 13; cdr3_aa: CASSPHYTGEQYF; cdr3_nt: TGTGCCAGCAGTCCCCACTATACCGGCGAGCAGTACTTC
d_call: -; clone_size: -; v_call: TRBV11-3; j_call: TRBJ2-7; cdr3_length: 14; cdr3_aa: CASSLGYTGSEQYF; cdr3_nt: TGTGCCAGCAGCTTAGGATATACAGGGAGCGAGCAGTACTTC
d_call: TRBD2; clone_size: -; v_call: TRBV2; j_call: TRBJ2-3; cdr3_length: 18; cdr3_aa: CASRTGTSGIAGTDTQYF; cdr3_nt: TGTGCCAGCAGGACCGGGACTAGCGGGATTGCTGGCACAGATACGCAGTATTTT
d_call: -; clone_size: few; v_call: TRBV6-6; j_call: TRBJ1-4; cdr3_length: 13; cdr3_aa: CASSYPGEEKLFF; cdr3_nt: TGTGCCAGCAGTTACCCTGGAGAGGAAAAACTGTTTTTT
d_call: TRBD1; clone_size: -; v_call: TRBV2; j_call: TRBJ2-7; cdr3_length: 14; cdr3_aa: CASSTGQGTHEQYF; cdr3_nt: TGTGCCAGCAGTACGGGACAGGGGACCCACGAGCAGTACTTC
d_call: TRBD1; clone_size: -; v_call: TRBV5-1; j_call: TRBJ2-3; cdr3_length: 15; cdr3_aa: CATTDPGQGSDTQYF; cdr3_nt: TGCGCCACCACGGATCCGGGACAGGGATCAGATACGCAGTATTTT
d_call: TRBD1; clone_size: once; v_call: TRBV30; j_call: TRBJ1-2; cdr3_length: 15; cdr3_aa: CAWSVLQGGNYGYTF; cdr3_nt: TGTGCCTGGAGTGTACTCCAGGGGGGGAACTATGGCTACACCTTC
d_call: TRBD2; clone_size: -; v_call: TRBV6-4; j_call: TRBJ2-1; cdr3_length: 14; cdr3_aa: CASSVAGGRNEQFF; cdr3_nt: TGTGCCAGCAGTGTAGCGGGAGGGAGAAATGAGCAGTTCTTC
d_call: -; clone_size: -; v_call: TRBV5-1; j_call: TRBJ2-5; cdr3_length: 13; cdr3_aa: CASSPGEGETQYF; cdr3_nt: TGCGCCAGCAGCCCAGGGGAGGGAGAGACCCAGTACTTC
d_call: TRBD1; clone_size: -; v_call: TRBV18; j_call: TRBJ2-1; cdr3_length: 13; cdr3_aa: CASSRQGSNEQFF; cdr3_nt: TGTGCCAGCTCACGACAGGGATCCAATGAGCAGTTCTTC
d_call: TRBD2; clone_size: -; v_call: TRBV27; j_call: TRBJ2-5; cdr3_length: 15; cdr3_aa: CASSLEGGPGETQYF; cdr3_nt: TGTGCCAGCAGTTTAGAGGGAGGGCCGGGAGAGACCCAGTACTTC
d_call: -; clone_size: -; v_call: TRBV27; j_call: TRBJ1-1; cdr3_length: 13; cdr3_aa: CASKARVNTKAFF; cdr3_nt: TGTGCCAGCAAAGCCAGAGTGAACACTAAAGCTTTCTTT
d_call: -; clone_size: few; v_call: TRBV4-1; j_call: TRBJ2-1; cdr3_length: 13; cdr3_aa: CASSQDYYNEQFF; cdr3_nt: TGCGCCAGCAGCCAAGACTATTACAATGAGCAGTTCTTC
d_call: TRBD2; clone_size: many; v_call: TRBV11-2; j_call: TRBJ2-4; cdr3_length: 15; cdr3_aa: CASSRAGATQNIQYF; cdr3_nt: TGTGCCAGCAGCCGAGCGGGGGCCACCCAAAACATTCAGTACTTC
d_call: -; clone_size: -; v_call: TRBV5-3; j_call: TRBJ2-3; cdr3_length: 18; cdr3_aa: CARSPQRASVRRTDTQYF; cdr3_nt: TGTGCCAGAAGCCCGCAGAGGGCTAGCGTACGCCGCACAGATACGCAGTATTTT
d_call: -; clone_size: -; v_call: TRBV6-6; j_call: TRBJ2-3; cdr3_length: 16; cdr3_aa: CASSHRTGPSTDTQYF; cdr3_nt: TGTGCCAGCAGTCACCGCACAGGTCCTAGCACAGATACGCAGTATTTT
d_call: TRBD1; clone_size: -; v_call: TRBV5-1; j_call: TRBJ2-2; cdr3_length: 16; cdr3_aa: CASSLGTGGNTGELFF; cdr3_nt: TGCGCCAGCAGCTTAGGGACAGGGGGGAACACCGGGGAGCTGTTTTTT
d_call: -; clone_size: -; v_call: TRBV11-3; j_call: TRBJ2-5; cdr3_length: 14; cdr3_aa: CASSPGYGQETQYF; cdr3_nt: TGTGCCAGCAGCCCAGGATATGGACAAGAGACCCAGTACTTC
d_call: -; clone_size: -; v_call: TRBV7-2; j_call: TRBJ2-5; cdr3_length: 14; cdr3_aa: CASSSGRAQETQYF; cdr3_nt: TGTGCCAGCAGCTCAGGACGGGCCCAAGAGACCCAGTACTTC
d_call: -; clone_size: few; v_call: TRBV19; j_call: TRBJ1-5; cdr3_length: 14; cdr3_aa: CASRGPGSNQPQHF; cdr3_nt: TGTGCCAGTAGGGGACCGGGTAGCAATCAGCCCCAGCATTTT
d_call: -; clone_size: few; v_call: TRBV29-1; j_call: TRBJ2-5; cdr3_length: 12; cdr3_aa: CSVDVMVETQYF; cdr3_nt: TGCAGCGTTGATGTCATGGTAGAGACCCAGTACTTC
d_call: TRBD1; clone_size: -; v_call: TRBV9; j_call: TRBJ1-2; cdr3_length: 13; cdr3_aa: CASSPGQGGGYTF; cdr3_nt: TGTGCCAGCAGCCCAGGACAGGGTGGGGGCTACACCTTC
d_call: TRBD2; clone_size: -; v_call: TRBV5-4; j_call: TRBJ2-6; cdr3_length: 19; cdr3_aa: CASSPGLGSGRTGANVLTF; cdr3_nt: TGTGCCAGCAGCCCCGGTCTTGGGAGCGGGAGGACTGGGGCCAACGTCCTGACTTTC
d_call: TRBD1; clone_size: -; v_call: TRBV10-3; j_call: TRBJ1-4; cdr3_length: 15; cdr3_aa: CAISEMGQGNEKLFF; cdr3_nt: TGTGCCATCAGTGAGATGGGACAGGGCAATGAAAAACTGTTTTTT
d_call: -; clone_size: many; v_call: TRBV6-1; j_call: TRBJ2-7; cdr3_length: 13; cdr3_aa: CASRVTPTEEQYF; cdr3_nt: TGTGCCAGCAGAGTGACACCGACTGAGGAGCAGTACTTC
d_call: TRBD1; clone_size: -; v_call: TRBV18; j_call: TRBJ2-3; cdr3_length: 16; cdr3_aa: CASSPVGTGTTDTQYF; cdr3_nt: TGTGCCAGCTCACCCGTAGGGACAGGGACCACAGATACGCAGTATTTT
d_call: TRBD1; clone_size: many; v_call: TRBV2; j_call: TRBJ1-5; cdr3_length: 17; cdr3_aa: CASRDGQGPAGNQPQHF; cdr3_nt: TGTGCCAGCAGGGATGGACAGGGTCCCGCGGGTAATCAGCCCCAGCATTTT
d_call: -; clone_size: -; v_call: TRBV7-8; j_call: TRBJ1-2; cdr3_length: 13; cdr3_aa: CASSLDPGYGYTF; cdr3_nt: TGTGCCAGCAGCTTAGATCCCGGGTATGGCTACACCTTC
d_call: -; clone_size: -; v_call: TRBV28; j_call: TRBJ1-5; cdr3_length: 15; cdr3_aa: CASRSGGVGNQPQHF; cdr3_nt: TGTGCCAGCAGGAGTGGCGGCGTCGGCAATCAGCCCCAGCATTTT
d_call: TRBD2; clone_size: -; v_call: TRBV7-9; j_call: TRBJ2-3; cdr3_length: 19; cdr3_aa: CASSLWGMRGKRESDTQYF; cdr3_nt: TGTGCCAGCAGCCTATGGGGGATGCGTGGCAAGCGGGAATCAGATACGCAGTATTTT
d_call: -; clone_size: -; v_call: TRBV7-2; j_call: TRBJ2-5; cdr3_length: 12; cdr3_aa: CASSSPGRAQYF; cdr3_nt: TGTGCCAGCAGCTCCCCGGGGCGGGCCCAGTACTTC
d_call: -; clone_size: -; v_call: TRBV5-5; j_call: TRBJ1-3; cdr3_length: 17; cdr3_aa: CASSLVGAGSSGNTIYF; cdr3_nt: TGTGCCAGCAGCTTGGTGGGGGCAGGGAGCTCTGGAAACACCATATATTTT
d_call: -; clone_size: -; v_call: TRBV7-3; j_call: TRBJ2-7; cdr3_length: 15; cdr3_aa: CASSLGQGNSYEQYF; cdr3_nt: TGTGCCAGCAGCTTAGGGCAGGGCAATTCCTACGAGCAGTACTTC
d_call: -; clone_size: -; v_call: TRBV6-4; j_call: TRBJ2-3; cdr3_length: 13; cdr3_aa: CASSDSRGVTQYF; cdr3_nt: TGTGCCAGCAGTGACTCAAGAGGAGTCACGCAGTATTTT
d_call: -; clone_size: -; v_call: TRBV6-5; j_call: TRBJ1-5; cdr3_length: 15; cdr3_aa: CATRLRSYSNQPQHF; cdr3_nt: TGTGCCACCCGACTGAGGTCTTATAGCAATCAGCCCCAGCATTTT
d_call: -; clone_size: few; v_call: TRBV5-4; j_call: TRBJ1-4; cdr3_length: 14; cdr3_aa: CASSLQGTNEKLFF; cdr3_nt: TGTGCCAGCAGCTTGCAGGGAACTAATGAAAAACTGTTTTTT
d_call: TRBD2; clone_size: few; v_call: TRBV2; j_call: TRBJ2-1; cdr3_length: 14; cdr3_aa: CASTASAGGMMEFF; cdr3_nt: TGTGCCAGCACCGCCTCAGCGGGGGGGATGATGGAGTTCTTC
d_call: TRBD2; clone_size: -; v_call: TRBV2; j_call: TRBJ2-2; cdr3_length: 17; cdr3_aa: CASSTLAGGANTGELFF; cdr3_nt: TGTGCCAGCAGTACACTAGCGGGAGGAGCGAACACCGGGGAGCTGTTTTTT
d_call: TRBD1; clone_size: -; v_call: TRBV18; j_call: TRBJ2-2; cdr3_length: 18; cdr3_aa: CASSPSTGTGADTGELFF; cdr3_nt: TGTGCCAGCTCACCATCCACCGGGACAGGGGCGGACACCGGGGAGCTGTTTTTT
d_call: TRBD2; clone_size: -; v_call: TRBV4-3; j_call: TRBJ2-7; cdr3_length: 17; cdr3_aa: CASSQDRTSGSSYEQYF; cdr3_nt: TGCGCCAGCAGCCAAGACCGGACCAGCGGGAGCTCCTACGAGCAGTACTTC
d_call: -; clone_size: few; v_call: TRBV4-1; j_call: TRBJ1-2; cdr3_length: 15; cdr3_aa: CASSQVLQTTGGYTF; cdr3_nt: TGCGCCAGCAGCCAAGTCTTACAGACGACGGGCGGCTACACCTTC